A selection of T cell receptor beta chains follows, all from one sample in a study of PD-1 blockade in mismatch repair-deficient tumors. The assay was immunoSEQ multiplex PCR, and TCRdb's table has in-frame clones only and misses some. Of 60,000 to 65,000 clones detected, approximately 88% appear once; the ten largest clones hold 14%. Here the sequenced sample was peripheral blood, taken 52 weeks after starting pembrolizumab. The receptors were sampled from an adult with mismatch repair-deficient cancer. CDR3s leave out the opening cysteine and the closing phenylalanine or tryptophan. Fields, in order: D gene, V gene, J gene, clone size, CDR3 protein. The D gene is left open where the match is weak. Size tells how often a clone was seen (once, few, many) or the class of an expanded clone, and some rows leave it out.

TRBD1	TRBV5-6	TRBJ1-5	.	ASSRTGMPNQPQH
TRBD1	TRBV7-2	.	once	ASSSRNRGYEQY
.	TRBV18	TRBJ2-3	once	ASSAGTRVGDTQY
.	TRBV6-4	TRBJ1-5	.	ATARLVVNQPQH
TRBD1	TRBV13	TRBJ2-1	.	ASSADRVGSEQF
TRBD2	TRBV4-3	TRBJ2-1	.	ASRRSLAGAYNEQF
TRBD1	TRBV19	TRBJ2-7	.	ASTGQGGYEQY
.	TRBV6-5	TRBJ2-3	.	ASSYRREAVTDTQY
.	TRBV5-5	TRBJ2-7	.	ASSSTTTYEQY
.	TRBV6-1	TRBJ2-5	.	ASGGRSVETQY
.	TRBV11-2	TRBJ1-2	.	ASSLDGQPGRGGYT
TRBD2	TRBV19	TRBJ2-3	.	ASSKAGPRQMMQY
.	TRBV6-5	TRBJ2-3	.	ASRTLNTDTQY
.	TRBV18	TRBJ2-7	.	ASSRDYSSYEQY
.	TRBV2	TRBJ2-7	once	ASSDARQFSYEQY
.	TRBV9	TRBJ2-7	.	ASSAAGSTYEQY
.	TRBV11-3	TRBJ2-6	.	ASSSGRDSGANVLT
.	TRBV11-3	TRBJ2-3	.	ASSLIRDTQY
TRBD2	TRBV7-9	TRBJ2-3	.	ASSPAVLAGGTDTQY
TRBD2	TRBV7-2	TRBJ2-2	few	ASSPSGANTGELF
TRBD1	TRBV7-9	TRBJ2-5	.	ASRTGRETQY
.	TRBV7-6	TRBJ2-3	.	ASRSSGTVLDTQY
TRBD2	TRBV7-2	TRBJ2-3	.	ASSSRHSGGTDTQY
TRBD1	TRBV28	TRBJ1-4	once	ASSSIKIQGVGNNEKLF
.	TRBV14	TRBJ2-1	.	ASSQDRWGNEQF
.	TRBV11-2	TRBJ2-5	.	ASSLYRGGGETQY
.	TRBV4-1	TRBJ1-2	.	ASSQDLGGGTYGYT